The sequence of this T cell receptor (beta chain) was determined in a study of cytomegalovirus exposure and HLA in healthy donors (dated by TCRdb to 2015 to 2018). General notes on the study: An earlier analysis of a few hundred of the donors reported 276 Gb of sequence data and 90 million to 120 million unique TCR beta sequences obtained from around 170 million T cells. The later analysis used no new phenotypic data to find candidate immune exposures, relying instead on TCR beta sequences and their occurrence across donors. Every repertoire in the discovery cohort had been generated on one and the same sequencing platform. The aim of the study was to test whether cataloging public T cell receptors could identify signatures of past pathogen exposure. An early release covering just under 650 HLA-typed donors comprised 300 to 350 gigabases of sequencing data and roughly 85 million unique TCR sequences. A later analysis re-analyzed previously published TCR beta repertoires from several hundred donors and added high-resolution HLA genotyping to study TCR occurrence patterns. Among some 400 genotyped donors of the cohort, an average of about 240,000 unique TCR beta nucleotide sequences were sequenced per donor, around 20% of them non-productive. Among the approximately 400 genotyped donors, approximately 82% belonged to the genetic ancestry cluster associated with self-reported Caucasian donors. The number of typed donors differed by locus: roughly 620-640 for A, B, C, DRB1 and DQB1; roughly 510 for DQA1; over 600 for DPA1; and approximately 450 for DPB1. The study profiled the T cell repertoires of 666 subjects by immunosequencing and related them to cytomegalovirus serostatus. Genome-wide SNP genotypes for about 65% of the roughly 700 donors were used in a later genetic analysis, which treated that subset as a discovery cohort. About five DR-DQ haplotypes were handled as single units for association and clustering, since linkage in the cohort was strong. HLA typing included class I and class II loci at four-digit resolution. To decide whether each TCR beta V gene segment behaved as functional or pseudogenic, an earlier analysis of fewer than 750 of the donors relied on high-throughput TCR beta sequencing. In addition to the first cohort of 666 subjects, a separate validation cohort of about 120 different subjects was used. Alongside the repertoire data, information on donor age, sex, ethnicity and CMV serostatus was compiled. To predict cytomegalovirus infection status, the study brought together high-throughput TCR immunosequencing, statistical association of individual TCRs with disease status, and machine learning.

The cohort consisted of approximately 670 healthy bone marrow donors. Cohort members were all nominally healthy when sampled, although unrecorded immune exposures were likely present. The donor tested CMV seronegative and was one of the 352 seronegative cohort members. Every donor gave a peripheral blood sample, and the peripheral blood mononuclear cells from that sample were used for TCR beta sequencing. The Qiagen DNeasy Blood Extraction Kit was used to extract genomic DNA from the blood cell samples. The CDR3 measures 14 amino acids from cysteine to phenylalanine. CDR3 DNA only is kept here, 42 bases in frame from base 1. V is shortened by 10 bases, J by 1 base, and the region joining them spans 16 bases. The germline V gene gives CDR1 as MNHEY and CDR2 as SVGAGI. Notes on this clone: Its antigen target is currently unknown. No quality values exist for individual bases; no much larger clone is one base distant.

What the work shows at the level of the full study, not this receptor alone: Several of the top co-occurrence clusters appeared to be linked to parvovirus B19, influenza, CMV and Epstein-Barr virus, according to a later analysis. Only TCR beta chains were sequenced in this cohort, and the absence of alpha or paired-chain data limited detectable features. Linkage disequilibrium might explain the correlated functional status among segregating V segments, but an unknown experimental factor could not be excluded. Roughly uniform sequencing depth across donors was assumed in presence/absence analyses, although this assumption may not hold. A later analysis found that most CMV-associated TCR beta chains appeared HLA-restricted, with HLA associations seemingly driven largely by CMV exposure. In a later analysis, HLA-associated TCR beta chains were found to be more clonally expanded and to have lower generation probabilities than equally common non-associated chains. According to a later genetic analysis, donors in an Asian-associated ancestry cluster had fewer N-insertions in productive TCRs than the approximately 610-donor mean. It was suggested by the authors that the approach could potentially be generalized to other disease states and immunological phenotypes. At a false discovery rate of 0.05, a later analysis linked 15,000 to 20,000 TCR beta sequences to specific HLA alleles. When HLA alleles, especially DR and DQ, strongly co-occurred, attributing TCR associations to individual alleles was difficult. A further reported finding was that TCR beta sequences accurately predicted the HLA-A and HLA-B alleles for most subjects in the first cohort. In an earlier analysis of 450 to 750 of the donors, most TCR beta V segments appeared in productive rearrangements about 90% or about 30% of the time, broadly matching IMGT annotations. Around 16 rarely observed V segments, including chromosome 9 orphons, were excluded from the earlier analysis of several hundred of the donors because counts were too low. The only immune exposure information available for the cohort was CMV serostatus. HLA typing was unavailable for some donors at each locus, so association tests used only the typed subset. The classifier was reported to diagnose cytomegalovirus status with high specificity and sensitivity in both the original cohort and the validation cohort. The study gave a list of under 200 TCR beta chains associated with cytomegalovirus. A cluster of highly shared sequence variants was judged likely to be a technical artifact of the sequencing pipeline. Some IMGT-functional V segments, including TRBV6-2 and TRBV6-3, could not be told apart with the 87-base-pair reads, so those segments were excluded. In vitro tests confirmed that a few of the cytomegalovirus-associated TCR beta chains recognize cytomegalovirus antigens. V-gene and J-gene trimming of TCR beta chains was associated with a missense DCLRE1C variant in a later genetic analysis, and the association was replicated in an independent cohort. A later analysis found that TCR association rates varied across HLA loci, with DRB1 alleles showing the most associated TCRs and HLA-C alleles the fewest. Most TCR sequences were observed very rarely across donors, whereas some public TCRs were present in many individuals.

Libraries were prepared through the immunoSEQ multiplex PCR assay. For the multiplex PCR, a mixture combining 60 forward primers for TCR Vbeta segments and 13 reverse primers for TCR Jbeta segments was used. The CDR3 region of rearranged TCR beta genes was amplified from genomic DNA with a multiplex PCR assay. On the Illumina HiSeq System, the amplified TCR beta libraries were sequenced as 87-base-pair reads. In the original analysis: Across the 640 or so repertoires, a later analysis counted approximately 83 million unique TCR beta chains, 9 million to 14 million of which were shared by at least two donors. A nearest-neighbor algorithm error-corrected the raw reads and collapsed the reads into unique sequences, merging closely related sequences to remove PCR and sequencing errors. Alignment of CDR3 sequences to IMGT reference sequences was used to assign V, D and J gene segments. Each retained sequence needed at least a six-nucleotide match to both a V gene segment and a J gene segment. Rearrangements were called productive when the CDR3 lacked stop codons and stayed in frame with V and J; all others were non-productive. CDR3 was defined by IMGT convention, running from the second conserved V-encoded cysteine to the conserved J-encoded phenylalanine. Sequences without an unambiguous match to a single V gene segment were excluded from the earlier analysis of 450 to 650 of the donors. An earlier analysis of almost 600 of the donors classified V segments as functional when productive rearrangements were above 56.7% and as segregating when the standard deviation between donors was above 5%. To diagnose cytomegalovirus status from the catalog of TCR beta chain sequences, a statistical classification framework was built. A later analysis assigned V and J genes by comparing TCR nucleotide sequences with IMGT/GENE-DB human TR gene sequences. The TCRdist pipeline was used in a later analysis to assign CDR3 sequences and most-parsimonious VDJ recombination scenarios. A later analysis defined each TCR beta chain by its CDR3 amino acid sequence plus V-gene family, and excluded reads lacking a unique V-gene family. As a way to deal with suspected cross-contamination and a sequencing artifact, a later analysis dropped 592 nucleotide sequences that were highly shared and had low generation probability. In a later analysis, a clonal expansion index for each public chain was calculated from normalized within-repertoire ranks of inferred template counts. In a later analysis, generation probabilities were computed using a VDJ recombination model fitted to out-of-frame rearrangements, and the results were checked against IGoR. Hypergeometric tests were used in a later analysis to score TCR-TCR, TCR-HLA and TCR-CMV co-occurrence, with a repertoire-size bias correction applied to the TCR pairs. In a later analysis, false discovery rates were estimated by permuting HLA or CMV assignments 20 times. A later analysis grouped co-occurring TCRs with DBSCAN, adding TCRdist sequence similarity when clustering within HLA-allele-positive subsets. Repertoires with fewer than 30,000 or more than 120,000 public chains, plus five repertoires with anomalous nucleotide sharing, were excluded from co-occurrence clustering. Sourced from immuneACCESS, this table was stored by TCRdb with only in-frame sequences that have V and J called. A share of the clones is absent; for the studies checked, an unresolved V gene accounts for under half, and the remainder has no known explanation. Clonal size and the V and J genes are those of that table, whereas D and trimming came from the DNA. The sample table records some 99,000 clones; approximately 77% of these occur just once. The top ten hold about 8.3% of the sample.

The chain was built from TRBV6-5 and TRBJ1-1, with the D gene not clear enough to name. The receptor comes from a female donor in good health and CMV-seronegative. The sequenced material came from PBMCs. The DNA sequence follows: TGTGCCACCAGCTTCCAGGCCTCGAACACTGAAGCTTTCTTT. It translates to CATSFQASNTEAFF.